These T cell receptor beta chains were read from a single sample in a study of T cells in localized non-small cell lung cancer. The table came from immunoSEQ multiplex PCR; TCRdb's copy has only in-frame clones and leaves some out. Among tens of thousands of clones, 75% to 95% were seen once, and the ten largest hold roughly 12%. The sample consisted of peripheral blood mononuclear cells, taken before any cancer treatment. These receptor sequences come from a female donor aged 60 or older with stage II lung adenocarcinoma. Each CDR3 is given with its conserved first and last residue. Each record gives: CDR3 protein, CDR3 DNA, J gene, V gene, D gene. A D gene is named only where the DNA matches it firmly.

CDR3aa: CASSHGTSLGREQFF
CDR3nt: TGCGCCAGCAGCCACGGCACCAGCCTGGGGCGAGAGCAGTTCTTC
j_gene: TRBJ2-1
v_gene: TRBV4-3
d_gene: NA

CDR3aa: CATHIGTGDTGELFF
CDR3nt: TGTGCCACACACATCGGGACAGGGGACACCGGGGAGCTGTTTTTT
j_gene: TRBJ2-2
v_gene: TRBV19
d_gene: TRBD1

CDR3aa: CASTPAGWGDSNQPQHF
CDR3nt: TGTGCCAGCACCCCGGCAGGGTGGGGGGATAGCAATCAGCCCCAGCATTTT
j_gene: TRBJ1-5
v_gene: TRBV28
d_gene: NA

CDR3aa: CASSSLGAATNEKLFF
CDR3nt: TGTGCCAGCAGTTCCCTTGGGGCAGCAACTAATGAAAAACTGTTTTTT
j_gene: TRBJ1-4
v_gene: TRBV28
d_gene: NA

CDR3aa: CASSLIGQETQYF
CDR3nt: TGTGCCAGCAGCTTGATAGGTCAAGAGACCCAGTACTTC
j_gene: TRBJ2-5
v_gene: TRBV5-6
d_gene: NA

CDR3aa: CASSIPGLAGVPSYNEQFF
CDR3nt: TGTGCCAGCAGCATACCGGGACTAGCGGGAGTACCCTCCTACAATGAGCAGTTCTTC
j_gene: TRBJ2-1
v_gene: TRBV7-9
d_gene: TRBD2

CDR3aa: CASSSGVSYNEQFF
CDR3nt: TGTGCCAGCAGTTCGGGGGTCTCCTACAATGAGCAGTTCTTC
j_gene: TRBJ2-1
v_gene: TRBV5-4
d_gene: NA

CDR3aa: CASSLGGRRAGELFF
CDR3nt: TGTGCCAGCAGCTTAGGCGGGAGGAGGGCCGGGGAGCTGTTTTTT
j_gene: TRBJ2-2
v_gene: TRBV7-7
d_gene: TRBD2

CDR3aa: CASSAQGGPYGYTF
CDR3nt: TGTGCCAGCAGCGCTCAGGGGGGCCCGTATGGCTACACCTTC
j_gene: TRBJ1-2
v_gene: TRBV5-4
d_gene: TRBD1

CDR3aa: CSVEDFGGQETQYF
CDR3nt: TGCAGCGTTGAAGATTTCGGGGGGCAAGAGACCCAGTACTTC
j_gene: TRBJ2-5
v_gene: TRBV29-1
d_gene: TRBD2

CDR3aa: CASSLWTSGGYNEQFF
CDR3nt: TGCGCCAGCAGCTTGTGGACTAGCGGGGGCTACAATGAGCAGTTCTTC
j_gene: TRBJ2-1
v_gene: TRBV5-1
d_gene: TRBD2

CDR3aa: CASSKWVPPYEQYF
CDR3nt: TGTGCCAGCAGCAAATGGGTCCCCCCCTACGAGCAGTACTTC
j_gene: TRBJ2-7
v_gene: TRBV21-1
d_gene: NA

CDR3aa: CASGPLTGGGTGELFF
CDR3nt: TGTGCCAGCGGACCCTTAACAGGGGGCGGTACCGGGGAGCTGTTTTTT
j_gene: TRBJ2-2
v_gene: TRBV25-1
d_gene: TRBD1

CDR3aa: CASSEGTGYEQYF
CDR3nt: TGTGCCAGCAGTGAAGGGACAGGCTACGAGCAGTACTTC
j_gene: TRBJ2-7
v_gene: TRBV28
d_gene: TRBD1

CDR3aa: CASSVGQGAGTGELFF
CDR3nt: TGTGCCAGCAGTGTGGGCCAGGGGGCCGGCACCGGGGAGCTGTTTTTT
j_gene: TRBJ2-2
v_gene: TRBV2
d_gene: TRBD1

CDR3aa: CASNPVQGHLAYEQYF
CDR3nt: TGTGCCAGCAACCCCGTACAGGGACATTTAGCCTACGAGCAGTACTTC
j_gene: TRBJ2-7
v_gene: TRBV6-6
d_gene: NA

CDR3aa: CASTTGGATMREQFF
CDR3nt: TGTGCCAGTACTACAGGGGGCGCGACTATGCGTGAGCAGTTCTTC
j_gene: TRBJ2-1
v_gene: TRBV27
d_gene: TRBD1

CDR3aa: CAWSVQGLEQYF
CDR3nt: TGTGCCTGGAGTGTACAGGGGCTCGAGCAGTACTTC
j_gene: TRBJ2-7
v_gene: TRBV30
d_gene: TRBD1